This TCR beta chain was recorded in a study of brain T cells in children with intractable seizures. The CDR3 has 13 residues. CDR1 is SGHAT and CDR2 is FQNNGV in the germline V gene. Deletions cut 0 bases from V and 8 bases from J, with 8 bases between. Stated time point: blood from clinic visit 5 months post-surgery; TSC patient then seizure free. Pre-surgery treatment included at least one anti-epileptic drug. The protocol was immunoSEQ multiplex PCR, while the TCRdb copy is restricted to in-frame clones and leaves out a portion. This sample carries about 340,000 clones, roughly 93% of them seen once, and the ten largest clones take approximately 5%.

This chain uses TRBV11-2 with TRBJ2-1; no reliable D call. The receptor's source is a boy under three years old with tuberous sclerosis and intractable seizures. The source was peripheral blood, collected less than 6 months after surgery. Written as DNA, the CDR3 is TGTGCCAGCAGCTTAGATAGGAGTCATGAGCAGTTCTTC. Its protein product is CASSLDRSHEQFF.